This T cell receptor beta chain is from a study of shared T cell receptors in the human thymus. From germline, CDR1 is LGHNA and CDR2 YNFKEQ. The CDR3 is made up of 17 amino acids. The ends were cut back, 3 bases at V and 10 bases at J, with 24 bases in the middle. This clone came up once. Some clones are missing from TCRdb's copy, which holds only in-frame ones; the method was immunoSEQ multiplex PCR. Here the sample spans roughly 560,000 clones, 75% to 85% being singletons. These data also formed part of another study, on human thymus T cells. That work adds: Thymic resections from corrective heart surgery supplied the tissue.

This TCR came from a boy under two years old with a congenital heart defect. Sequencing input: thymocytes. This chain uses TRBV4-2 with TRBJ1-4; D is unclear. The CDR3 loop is CASSHLKGSFNDGKLFF. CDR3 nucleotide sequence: TGTGCCAGCAGCCACCTGAAAGGGAGCTTTAATGATGGAAAACTGTTTTTT.